The present entry profiles one T cell receptor beta chain with its context. V lost 6 bases and J lost 6; bases outside the gene matches: 2. The CDR3 loop spans 12 amino acids. Germline V gene lookup returns CDR1 MNHNS and CDR2 SASEGT. This entry belongs to a study of cytomegalovirus exposure and HLA in healthy donors. The assay was immunoSEQ multiplex PCR, and TCRdb's table has in-frame clones only and misses some. Seen here are fewer than 85,000 clones, about 87% observed once, and the top ten hold 3.5% to 4%. The sequenced sample was PBMCs. This TCR was recovered from a woman under 30 in good health and CMV-seropositive. The chain has TRBV6-1 and TRBJ1-1, with TRBD1 matching over 9 bases. In DNA, the CDR3 is TGTGCCAGCAGCCACAGGGGGCCTGAAGCTTTCTTT. Encoded protein: CASSHRGPEAFF.